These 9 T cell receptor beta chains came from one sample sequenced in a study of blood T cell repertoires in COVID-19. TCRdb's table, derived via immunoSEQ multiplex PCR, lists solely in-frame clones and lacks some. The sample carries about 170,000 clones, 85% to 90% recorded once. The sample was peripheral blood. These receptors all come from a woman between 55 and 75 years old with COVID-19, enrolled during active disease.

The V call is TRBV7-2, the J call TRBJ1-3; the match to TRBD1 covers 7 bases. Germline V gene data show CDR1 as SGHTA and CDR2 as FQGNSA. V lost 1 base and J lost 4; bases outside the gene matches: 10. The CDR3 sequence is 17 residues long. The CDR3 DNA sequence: TGTGCCAGCAGCTTAGAAGTCGGCAGGGGGTTCGGAAACACCATATATTTT. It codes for CASSLEVGRGFGNTIYF.

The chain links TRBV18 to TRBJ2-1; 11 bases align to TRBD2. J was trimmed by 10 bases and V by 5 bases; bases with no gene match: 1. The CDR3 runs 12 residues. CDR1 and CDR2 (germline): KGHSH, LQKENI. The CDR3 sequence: CASSTSGGEQFF. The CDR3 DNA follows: TGTGCCAGCTCAACTAGCGGGGGCGAGCAGTTCTTC.

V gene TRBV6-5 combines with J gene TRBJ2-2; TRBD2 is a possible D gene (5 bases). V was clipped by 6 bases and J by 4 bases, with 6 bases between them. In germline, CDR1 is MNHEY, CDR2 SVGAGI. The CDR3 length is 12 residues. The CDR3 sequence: CASRLVTGELFF. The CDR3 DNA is TGTGCCAGCAGACTAGTCACCGGGGAGCTGTTTTTT.

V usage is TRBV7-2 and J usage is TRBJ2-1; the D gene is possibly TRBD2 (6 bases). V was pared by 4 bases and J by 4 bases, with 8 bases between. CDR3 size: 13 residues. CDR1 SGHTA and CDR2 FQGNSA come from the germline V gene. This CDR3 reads CASSSGLYNEQFF. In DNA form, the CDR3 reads TGTGCCAGCAGCTCAGGACTATACAATGAGCAGTTCTTC.

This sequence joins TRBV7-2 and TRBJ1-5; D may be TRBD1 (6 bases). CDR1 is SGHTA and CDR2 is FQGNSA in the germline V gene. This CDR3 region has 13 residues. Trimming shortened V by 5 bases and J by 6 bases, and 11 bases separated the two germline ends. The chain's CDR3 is CASSTRGVQPQHF. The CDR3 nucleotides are TGTGCCAGCAGCACCAGGGGAGTTCAGCCCCAGCATTTT. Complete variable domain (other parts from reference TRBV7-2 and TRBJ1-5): GAGVSQSPSNKVTEKGKDVELRCDPISGHTALYWYRQSLGQGLEFLIYFQGNSAPDKSGLPSDRFSAERTGGSVSTLTIQRTQQEDSAVYLCASSTRGVQPQHFGDGTRLSIL.

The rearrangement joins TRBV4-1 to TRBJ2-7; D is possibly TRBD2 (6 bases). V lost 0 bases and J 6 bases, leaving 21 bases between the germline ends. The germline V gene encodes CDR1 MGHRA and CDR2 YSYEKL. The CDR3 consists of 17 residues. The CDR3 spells CASSQEFTGRILSEQYF. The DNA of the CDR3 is TGCGCCAGCAGCCAAGAATTCACCGGGAGAATTCTGTCCGAGCAGTACTTC.

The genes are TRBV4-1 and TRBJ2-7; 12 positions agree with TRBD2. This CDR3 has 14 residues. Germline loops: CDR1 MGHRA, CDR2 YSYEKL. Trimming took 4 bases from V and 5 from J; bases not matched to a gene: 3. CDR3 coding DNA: TGCGCCAGCAGCCCAAGACTAGCGGGAGACGAGCAGTACTTC. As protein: CASSPRLAGDEQYF.

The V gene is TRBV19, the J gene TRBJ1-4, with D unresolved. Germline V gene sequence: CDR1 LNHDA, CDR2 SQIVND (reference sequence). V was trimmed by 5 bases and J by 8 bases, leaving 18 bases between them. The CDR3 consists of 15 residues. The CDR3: CASSPTTWGAEKLFF. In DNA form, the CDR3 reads TGTGCCAGTAGTCCGACGACTTGGGGAGCCGAAAAACTGTTTTTT. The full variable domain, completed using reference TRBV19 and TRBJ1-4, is DGGITQSPKYLFRKEGQNVTLSCEQNLNHDAMYWYRQDPGQGLRLIYYSQIVNDFQKGDIAEGYSVSREKKESFPLTVTSAQKNPTAFYLCASSPTTWGAEKLFFGSGTQLSVL.

The CDR3 sequence: CASSSEGGWRNTEAFF. The CDR3 DNA sequence: TGTGCCAGCAGTTCTGAGGGGGGGTGGAGGAACACTGAAGCTTTCTTT. The V and J genes are TRBV6-5 and TRBJ1-1; D is possibly TRBD1 (6 bases). This CDR3 is 16 amino acids long. The V end was cut by 4 bases, the J end by 1 base, with 16 bases between. Germline V gene data show CDR1 as MNHEY and CDR2 as SVGAGI.